This T cell receptor beta chain originates from a study of vaccination effects on CD4 cells after COVID-19. Study-wide background: The participants, recipients of two vaccine doses, got either BNT162b2 or mRNA-1273. General study results and limits: Both infection-induced and vaccine-induced clones contracted markedly at late post-vaccination timepoints. Limitations: small convalescent group and missing early post-infection timepoints.

This clone appeared once. Its antigen is unidentified. Before any sequencing was done, the ViraFEST assay used viral peptide pools to expand antigen-specific CD4+ T cells. Following culture for nine to ten days, CD4+ T cells were isolated. Vaccine recipients lacked prior SARS-CoV-2 infection and had negative nucleocapsid antibodies. At days 3 and 7, half of the medium was exchanged for IL-2 medium. Per the germline V gene, CDR1 is MNHNY and CDR2 is SVGAGI (reference sequence). The germline V and J ends were trimmed by 2 bases and 4 bases, with 9 bases remaining between them. The CDR3 is 14 residues long. Repertoires were generated with immunoSEQ multiplex PCR, while TCRdb's copy carries only in-frame clones and drops some. Of roughly 63,000 clones listed, 80% are singletons.

The TCR originated in a human donor who received a COVID-19 vaccine. The chain employs TRBV6-6 and TRBJ1-3; D unclear. Sample: CD4+ T cells from PBMCs cultured with SARS-CoV-2 spike peptides, taken before COVID-19 vaccination. The CDR3 protein is CASSYEAAGNTIYF. The DNA of the CDR3 is TGTGCCAGCAGTTACGAGGCAGCCGGAAACACCATATATTTT.